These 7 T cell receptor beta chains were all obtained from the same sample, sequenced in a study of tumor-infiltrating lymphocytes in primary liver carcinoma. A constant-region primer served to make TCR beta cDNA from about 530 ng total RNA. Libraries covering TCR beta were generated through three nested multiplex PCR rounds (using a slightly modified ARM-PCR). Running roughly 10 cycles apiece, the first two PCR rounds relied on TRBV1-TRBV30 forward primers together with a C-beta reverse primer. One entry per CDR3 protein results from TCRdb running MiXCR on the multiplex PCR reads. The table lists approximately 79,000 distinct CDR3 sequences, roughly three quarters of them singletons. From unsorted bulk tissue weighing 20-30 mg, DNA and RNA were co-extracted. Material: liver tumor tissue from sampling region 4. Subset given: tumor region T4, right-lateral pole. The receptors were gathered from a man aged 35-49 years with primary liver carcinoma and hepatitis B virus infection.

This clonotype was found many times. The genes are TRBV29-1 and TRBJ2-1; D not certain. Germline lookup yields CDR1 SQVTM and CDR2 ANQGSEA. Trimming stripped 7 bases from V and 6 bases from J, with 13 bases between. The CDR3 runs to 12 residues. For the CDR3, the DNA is TGCAGCGCTGGAGTACAATTCAATGAGCAGTTCTTC. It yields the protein CSAGVQFNEQFF.

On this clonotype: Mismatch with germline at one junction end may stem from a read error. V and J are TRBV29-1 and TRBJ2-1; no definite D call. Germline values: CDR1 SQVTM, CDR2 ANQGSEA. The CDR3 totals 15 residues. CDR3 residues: CSVEGREESYNEQLF. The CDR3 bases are TGCAGCGTTGAAGGGCGCGAGGAATCTTACAATGAGCAGCTCTTC.

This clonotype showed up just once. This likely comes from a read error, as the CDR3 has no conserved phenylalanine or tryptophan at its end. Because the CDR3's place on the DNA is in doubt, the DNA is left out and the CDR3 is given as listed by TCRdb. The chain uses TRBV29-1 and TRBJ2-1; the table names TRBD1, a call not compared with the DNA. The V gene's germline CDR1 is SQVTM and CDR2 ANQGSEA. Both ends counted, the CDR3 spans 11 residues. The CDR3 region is CSVPRGNEQSI.

The CDR3 loop reads CNGLPGRGVDEQFF. CDR3 sequence (DNA): TGCAACGGATTGCCGGGACGGGGGGTGGACGAGCAGTTCTTC. The chain recombines TRBV29-1 with TRBJ2-1; 7 nucleotides line up with TRBD2. This CDR3 region has 14 residues. The germline V gene has CDR1 SQVTM and CDR2 ANQGSEA.

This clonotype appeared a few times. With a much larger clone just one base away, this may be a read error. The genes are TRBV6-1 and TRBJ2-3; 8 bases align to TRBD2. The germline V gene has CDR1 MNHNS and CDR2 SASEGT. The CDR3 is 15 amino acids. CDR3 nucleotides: TGTGCCAGCAGTGAACAGATAGCGGGGCAAGATGCGCAGTATTTT. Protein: CASSEQIAGQDAQYF.

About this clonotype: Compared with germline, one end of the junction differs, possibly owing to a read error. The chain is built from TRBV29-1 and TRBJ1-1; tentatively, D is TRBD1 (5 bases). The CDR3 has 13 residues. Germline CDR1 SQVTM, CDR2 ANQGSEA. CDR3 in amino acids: CNVPSGSSTEAFF. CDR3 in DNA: TGTAACGTTCCGTCAGGGTCGAGTACTGAAGCTTTCTTT.

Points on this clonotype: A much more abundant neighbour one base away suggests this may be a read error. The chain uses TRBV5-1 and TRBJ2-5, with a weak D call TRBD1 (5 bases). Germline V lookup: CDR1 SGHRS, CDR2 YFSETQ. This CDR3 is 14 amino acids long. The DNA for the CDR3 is TGCGCCAGCAGCTTGGGGCAGGGTGGAGAGACCCAGCACTTC. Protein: CASSLGQGGETQHF.